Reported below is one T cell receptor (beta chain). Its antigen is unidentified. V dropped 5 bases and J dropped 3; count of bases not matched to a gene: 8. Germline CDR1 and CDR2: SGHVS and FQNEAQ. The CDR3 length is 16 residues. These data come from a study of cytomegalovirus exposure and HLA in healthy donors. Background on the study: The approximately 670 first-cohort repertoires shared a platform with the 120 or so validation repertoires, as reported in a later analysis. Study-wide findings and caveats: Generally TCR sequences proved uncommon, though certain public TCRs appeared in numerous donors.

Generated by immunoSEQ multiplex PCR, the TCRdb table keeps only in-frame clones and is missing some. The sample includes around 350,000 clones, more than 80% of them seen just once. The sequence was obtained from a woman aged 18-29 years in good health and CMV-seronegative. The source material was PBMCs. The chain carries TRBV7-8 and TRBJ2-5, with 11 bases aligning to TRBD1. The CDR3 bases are TGTGCCAGCAGCCAATTCCCGGGACAGGGGGAAGAGACCCAGTACTTC. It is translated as CASSQFPGQGEETQYF.